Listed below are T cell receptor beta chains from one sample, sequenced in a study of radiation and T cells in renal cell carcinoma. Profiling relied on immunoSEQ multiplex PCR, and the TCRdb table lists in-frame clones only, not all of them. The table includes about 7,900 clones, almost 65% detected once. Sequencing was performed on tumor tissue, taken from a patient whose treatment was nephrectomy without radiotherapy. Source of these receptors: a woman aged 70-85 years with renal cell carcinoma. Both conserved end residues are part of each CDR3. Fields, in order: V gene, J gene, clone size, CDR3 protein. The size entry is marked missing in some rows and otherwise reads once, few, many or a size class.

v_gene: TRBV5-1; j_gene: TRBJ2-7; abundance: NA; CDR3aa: CASSLQGQGPYEQYF
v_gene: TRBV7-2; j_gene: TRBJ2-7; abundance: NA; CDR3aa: CASSPWTGGTVYEQYF
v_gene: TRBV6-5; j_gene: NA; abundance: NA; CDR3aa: CAGPGQGCNQPQYF
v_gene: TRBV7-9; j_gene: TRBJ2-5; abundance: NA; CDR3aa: CASSQAGAPQETQYF
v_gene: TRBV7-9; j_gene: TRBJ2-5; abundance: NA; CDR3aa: CASSLAQGAGVETQYF
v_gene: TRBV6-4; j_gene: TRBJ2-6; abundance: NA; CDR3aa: CASSPSEAGANVLTF
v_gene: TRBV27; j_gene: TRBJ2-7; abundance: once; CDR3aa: CASSNLKLSGTGASEQYF
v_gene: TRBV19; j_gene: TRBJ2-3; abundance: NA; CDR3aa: CASSIQDTQYF
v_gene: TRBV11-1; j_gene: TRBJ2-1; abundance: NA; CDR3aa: CASSPAGETYNEQFF
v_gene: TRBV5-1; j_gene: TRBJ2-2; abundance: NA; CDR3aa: CASSNGQEGTGELFF
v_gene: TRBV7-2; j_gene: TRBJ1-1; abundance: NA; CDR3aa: CASSFGGRLNTEAFF
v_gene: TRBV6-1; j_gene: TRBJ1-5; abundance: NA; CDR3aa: CATGTESTSNQPQHF
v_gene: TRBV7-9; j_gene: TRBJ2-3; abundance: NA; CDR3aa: CASIQDAPSTDTQYF
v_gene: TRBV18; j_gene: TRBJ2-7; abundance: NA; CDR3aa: CASSSGTGVYEQYF
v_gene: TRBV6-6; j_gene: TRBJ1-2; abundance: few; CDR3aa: CASSYRVQGNGYTF
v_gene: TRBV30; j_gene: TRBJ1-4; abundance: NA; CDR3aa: CAWSVGFGTEGEKLFF
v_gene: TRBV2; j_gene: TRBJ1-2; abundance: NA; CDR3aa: CASSEGYRGSGYTF
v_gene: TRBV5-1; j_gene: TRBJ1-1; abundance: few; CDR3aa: CASSLAEGGGQGTEAFF
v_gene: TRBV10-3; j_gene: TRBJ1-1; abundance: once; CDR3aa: CAISGGTANTEAFF
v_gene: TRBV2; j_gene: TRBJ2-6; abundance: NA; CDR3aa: CASSPSGGRSLGANVLTF
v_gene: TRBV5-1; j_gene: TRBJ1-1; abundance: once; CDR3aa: CASSLELGTNTEAFF
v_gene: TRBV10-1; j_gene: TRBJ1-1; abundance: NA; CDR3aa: CASSERREYTEAFF
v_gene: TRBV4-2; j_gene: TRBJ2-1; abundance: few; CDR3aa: CASSQELAGGLYFF
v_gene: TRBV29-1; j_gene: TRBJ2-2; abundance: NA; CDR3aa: CSVADRVGPGELFF
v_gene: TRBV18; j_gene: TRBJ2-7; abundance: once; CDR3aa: CASSQYTYEQYF
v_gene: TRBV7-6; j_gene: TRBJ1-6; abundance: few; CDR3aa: CASSASPDYNSPLHF
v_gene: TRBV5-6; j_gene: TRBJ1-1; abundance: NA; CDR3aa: CASSLATDRGLTEAFF
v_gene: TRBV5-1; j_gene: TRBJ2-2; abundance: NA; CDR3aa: CASRPVAGRTNTGELFF
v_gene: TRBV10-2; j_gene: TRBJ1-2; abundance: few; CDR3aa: CASSETMTDGYTF
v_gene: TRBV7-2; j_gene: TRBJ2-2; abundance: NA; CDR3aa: CASSIRGAGELFF
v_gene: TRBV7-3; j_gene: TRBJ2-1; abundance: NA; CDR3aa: CASSPYRGQEQFF
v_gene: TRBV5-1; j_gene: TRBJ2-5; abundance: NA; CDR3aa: CASSSLGQGAQETQYF
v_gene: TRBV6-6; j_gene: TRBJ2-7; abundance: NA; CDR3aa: CASRGLDSYEQYF
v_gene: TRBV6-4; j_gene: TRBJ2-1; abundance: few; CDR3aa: CASSDSVGGPGNEQFF
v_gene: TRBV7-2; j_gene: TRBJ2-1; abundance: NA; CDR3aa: CASSTNGQGFEQFF
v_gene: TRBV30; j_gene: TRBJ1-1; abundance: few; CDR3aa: CAWKVMNTEAFF
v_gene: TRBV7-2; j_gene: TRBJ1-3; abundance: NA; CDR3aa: CASSYAPTGGSGNTIYF
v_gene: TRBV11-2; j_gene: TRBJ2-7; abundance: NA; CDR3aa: CASSSGGLYEQYF
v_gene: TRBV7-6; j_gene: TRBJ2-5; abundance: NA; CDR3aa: CASSGGPTGTQYF
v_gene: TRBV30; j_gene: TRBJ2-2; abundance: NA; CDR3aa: CAWSFLGGHPGELFF
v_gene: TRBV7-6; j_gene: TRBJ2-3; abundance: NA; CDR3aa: CASSLRVLGDTQYF
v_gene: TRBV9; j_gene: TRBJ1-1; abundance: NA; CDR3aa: CASSARGSEAFF
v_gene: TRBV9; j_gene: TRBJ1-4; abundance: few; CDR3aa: CASSAGPGRGEKLFF